Below, 23 T cell receptor beta chains from the same sample are listed, as sequenced in a study of monozygotic twins with inflammatory bowel disease. TCRdb reprocessed the 5' RACE reads and stores each CDR3 protein as one record, lacking DNA. This repertoire includes fewer than 200,000 distinct CDR3 sequences. Sequenced material: blood. These receptors originate from a human donor with ulcerative colitis or Crohn's disease, or a healthy co-twin of an affected twin (not recorded which).

This CDR3 reads CASSPSTSGAYEQYF. The chain has TRBV18 and TRBJ2-7; TCRdb's D gene call, TRBD2, goes unchecked for lack of DNA. Germline V lookup: CDR1 KGHSH, CDR2 LQKENI. CDR3 length: 15 amino acids.

CDR3 loop: CAISARGAISYNEQFF. The gene calls are TRBV10-3 and TRBJ2-1. Looked up from germline, CDR1 is ENHRY and CDR2 is SYGVKD. This CDR3 region has 16 residues.

V usage is TRBV25-1 and J usage is TRBJ2-3; the TRBD2 assignment by TCRdb is unverifiable without DNA. The CDR3 covers 16 residues. Looked up from germline, CDR1 is MGHDK and CDR2 is SYGVNS. The CDR3 region is CASSDTAGGGADTQYF.

The CDR3 loop reads CASSSGTDNQPQHF. The chain links TRBV5-1 to TRBJ1-5; lacking DNA, the TRBD1 call made by TCRdb goes unchecked. CDR3 size: 14 residues. Germline CDR1 is SGHRS and CDR2 is YFSETQ.

The rearrangement uses TRBV6-1 and TRBJ2-7. The germline gives CDR1 MNHNS, CDR2 SASEGT. The CDR3 is 12 amino acids. The CDR3 sequence is CASSPDRFGQYF.

The rearrangement links TRBV11-2 to TRBJ2-5. Germline V lookup: CDR1 SGHAT, CDR2 FQNNGV. This CDR3 spans 14 amino acids. CDR3 protein: CASTHRTIEETQYF. The full variable domain, its missing parts supplied by reference TRBV11-2 and TRBJ2-5, is EAGVAQSPRYKIIEKRQSVAFWCNPISGHATLYWYQQILGQGPKLLIQFQNNGVVDDSQLPKDRFSAERLKGVDSTLKIQPAKLEDSAVYLCASTHRTIEETQYFGPGTRLLVL.

The chain is built from TRBV28 and TRBJ2-1; lacking DNA, the TRBD1 call made by TCRdb goes unchecked. CDR1 and CDR2 (germline): MDHEN, SYDVKM. The CDR3 has 15 amino acids. The CDR3 reads CASSTKTGGYSEQFF.

J is TRBJ2-5 and V is TRBV18. Germline V gene lookup returns CDR1 KGHSH and CDR2 LQKENI. The CDR3 totals 13 residues. CDR3 loop: CASSPTNQETQYF.

The CDR3 is CASSLAERGYGYTF. The rearrangement joins TRBV5-1 to TRBJ1-2. Germline V lookup: CDR1 SGHRS, CDR2 YFSETQ. CDR3 length equals 14 residues.

The J gene is TRBJ2-1, the V gene TRBV7-3; TCRdb gives TRBD2 as the D gene, but with no DNA this cannot be confirmed. This CDR3 has 15 amino acids. Germline V gives CDR1 SGHTA, CDR2 FQGTGA. CDR3 sequence: CASSHREAGYNEQFF. Full variable domain (rest looked up from reference TRBV7-3 and TRBJ2-1): GAGVSQTPSNKVTEKGKYVELRCDPISGHTALYWYRQSLGQGPEFLIYFQGTGAADDSGLPNDRFFAVRPEGSVSTLKIQRTERGDSAVYLCASSHREAGYNEQFFGPGTRLTVL.

The V and J genes are TRBV25-1 and TRBJ1-1. The CDR3 extends over 12 amino acids. The V gene's germline CDR1 is MGHDK and CDR2 SYGVNS. The chain's CDR3 is CASSRFGRSAFF.

The chain is built from TRBV5-6 and TRBJ2-5; TCRdb selects TRBD2, and the lack of DNA leaves this call unchecked. The CDR3 extends over 16 amino acids. Germline CDR1 SGHDT, CDR2 YYEEEE. The chain's CDR3 is CASSLRTSGRSETQYF.

The rearrangement uses TRBV7-6 and TRBJ2-1; TCRdb returns TRBD1, unconfirmable since there is no DNA. From germline, CDR1 is SGHVS and CDR2 FNYEAQ. This CDR3 contains 17 residues. CDR3 protein: CASSLASTGTATPGQFF.

This rearrangement joins TRBV15 to TRBJ2-2; TCRdb lists TRBD2, though no DNA is available to test this call. The CDR3 spans 17 residues. CDR1 LNHNV and CDR2 YYDKDF come from the germline V gene (reference sequence). The CDR3 region is CATSRFVGLATTGELFF.

This chain connects TRBV5-4 to TRBJ2-5; absent DNA, TCRdb's TRBD1 call cannot be checked. CDR3 length equals 13 residues. CDR1 and CDR2 from the germline V gene are SGHNT and YYREEE (reference sequence). The CDR3 spells CASRSHREETQYF.

This chain uses TRBV28 with TRBJ2-1; TCRdb's assignment of TRBD1 cannot be checked, as there is no DNA. Looked up from germline, CDR1 is MDHEN and CDR2 is SYDVKM. This CDR3 is built from 16 residues. CDR3 amino acids: CASSDRDRGAYNEQFF. The whole variable domain, filled in from reference TRBV28 and TRBJ2-1, reads DVKVTQSSRYLVKRTGEKVFLECVQDMDHENMFWYRQDPGLGLRLIYFSYDVKMKEKGDIPEGYSVSREKKERFSLILESASTNQTSMYLCASSDRDRGAYNEQFFGPGTRLTVL.

The gene calls are TRBV19 and TRBJ2-1; TCRdb's D call, TRBD2, is unchecked because there is no DNA. This CDR3 has 17 residues. From germline, CDR1 is LNHDA and CDR2 SQIVND (reference sequence). CDR3 region: CASSIRTSGKVGSEQFF.

This chain links TRBV20-1 with TRBJ1-6; TCRdb gives TRBD1 as the D gene, but with no DNA this cannot be confirmed. This CDR3 has 14 amino acids. Germline V gives CDR1 DFQATT, CDR2 SNEGSKA (reference sequence). CDR3 amino acids: CSAQPGGRNSPLHF.

This chain joins TRBV6-5 and TRBJ2-7; TCRdb's D call, TRBD1, is unchecked because there is no DNA. CDR1 is MNHEY and CDR2 is SVGAGI in the germline V gene. The CDR3 covers 15 residues. The CDR3 here is CASSYPKGQSYEQYF.

The chain has TRBV5-1 and TRBJ2-3; the TRBD1 assignment by TCRdb is unverifiable without DNA. This CDR3 is 14 amino acids long. CDR1 and CDR2 from the germline V gene are SGHRS and YFSETQ. This CDR3 reads CASSPDTTTDTQYF.

This chain links TRBV7-9 with TRBJ1-4; TCRdb indicates TRBD1, and absent DNA this call remains unverified. Per the germline V gene, CDR1 is SEHNR and CDR2 is FQNEAQ (reference sequence). This CDR3 is built from 17 residues. The CDR3 reads CASSLARRGRTNEKLFF. Based on the CDR3 plus reference TRBV7-9 and TRBJ1-4, the full variable domain is DTGVSQNPRHKITKRGQNVTFRCDPISEHNRLYWYRQTLGQGPEFLTYFQNEAQLEKSRLLSDRFSAERPKGSFSTLEIQRTEQGDSAMYLCASSLARRGRTNEKLFFGSGTQLSVL.

The rearrangement joins TRBV7-3 to TRBJ2-1; TCRdb reports TRBD2, a call that lacks DNA to check it against. The CDR3 extends over 16 amino acids. Germline V lookup: CDR1 SGHTA, CDR2 FQGTGA. The CDR3 reads CASSSVPGTSPKWQFF. Full variable domain (outside the CDR3, taken from reference TRBV7-3 and TRBJ2-1): GAGVSQTPSNKVTEKGKYVELRCDPISGHTALYWYRQSLGQGPEFLIYFQGTGAADDSGLPNDRFFAVRPEGSVSTLKIQRTERGDSAVYLCASSSVPGTSPKWQFFGPGTRLTVL.

The rearrangement uses TRBV3-1 and TRBJ1-3. This CDR3 spans 14 amino acids. The germline gives CDR1 LGHDT, CDR2 YNNKEL (reference sequence). CDR3 residues: CASSQTSSGNTIYF.